This T cell receptor (beta chain) was profiled in a study of OX40 agonist ivuxolimab in advanced cancers. Study-wide context: A male proportion of 82.7% was recorded, with mean age around 55 years and range about 20 to 90.

Trimming pared 6 bases from V and 6 bases from J, leaving 18 bases between. Germline loops: CDR1 MNHNS, CDR2 SASEGT. The CDR3 contains 14 residues. The method was immunoSEQ multiplex PCR; TCRdb's version includes in-frame clones alone and lacks a portion of them. The sample shows some 80,000 clones, roughly 89% of them seen only once. The chain links TRBV6-1 to TRBJ2-7; the D gene is possibly TRBD2 (6 bases). The starting material was CD4+ or CD8+ T cells sorted from blood, obtained in a trial of the OX40 agonist ivuxolimab. The origin of this receptor is an adult with an advanced solid tumor such as melanoma, head and neck, liver or kidney cancer. Here the CDR3 reads CASRKDGPGSEQYF. The DNA for the CDR3 is TGTGCCAGCAGGAAAGACGGCCCCGGGAGCGAGCAGTACTTC.